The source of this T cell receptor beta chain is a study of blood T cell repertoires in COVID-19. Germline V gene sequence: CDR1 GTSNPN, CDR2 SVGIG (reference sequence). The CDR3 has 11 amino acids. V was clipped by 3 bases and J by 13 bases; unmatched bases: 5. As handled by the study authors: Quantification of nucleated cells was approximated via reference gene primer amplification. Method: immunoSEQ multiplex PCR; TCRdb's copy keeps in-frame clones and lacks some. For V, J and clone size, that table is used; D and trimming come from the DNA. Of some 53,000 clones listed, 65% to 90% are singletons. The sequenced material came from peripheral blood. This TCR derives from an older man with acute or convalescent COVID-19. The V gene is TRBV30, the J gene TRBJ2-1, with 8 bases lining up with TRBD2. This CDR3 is CAWRTGGPQFF. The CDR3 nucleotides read TGTGCCTGGAGAACGGGAGGGCCACAGTTCTTC.